At least ten counts were recorded for the clone carrying this TCR beta chain. The antigen is undetermined. The sample comes from a study of T cells in Graves' hyperthyroidism and ophthalmopathy. Notes on the study in general: A median around 6.8 months before onset, the model predicted ophthalmopathy.

TCR beta CDR3 region amplification was performed from RNA transcripts. Researchers ran a first-round RT-PCR on the TCR CDR3 using the HTBI primer set. One entry per CDR3 protein, called by TCRdb with MiXCR from the multiplex PCR reads. Of about 400,000 distinct CDR3 sequences detected, 12% to 15% appear once; the ten largest clones hold roughly a fifth. Uncontrolled infection, other autoimmune disease, pregnancy or lactation excluded patients. Diagnoses were made from clinical symptoms, serum measures (thyroxine and TRAb), thyroid ultrasound and orbital computed tomography. This CDR3 contains 15 residues. With 3 bases clipped from V and 5 bases from J, the junction kept 8 bases outside the gene matches. The V gene's germline CDR1 is LGHDT and CDR2 YNNKEL (reference sequence).

Sequenced material: blood. This chain links TRBV3-1 with TRBJ2-5; TRBD2 matches 8 bases. The sequence derives from a woman aged 60-75 years with Graves' ophthalmopathy. CDR3 coding DNA: TGTGCCAGCAGCCAGGTCGGGGGGGCCGGGGAGACCCAGTACTTC. Its protein product is CASSQVGGAGETQYF.